This T cell receptor (beta chain) emerged from a study of naive and memory T cell subsets. This clonotype has ten or more counts. The CDR3 spans 14 residues. The germline V gene has CDR1 SEHNR and CDR2 FQNEAQ (reference sequence). Trimming removed 6 bases from V and 11 bases from J; junction bases left unmatched: 7. Treatment indicated: skin biopsy from PPD injection site in Mantoux-positive individual. Input was roughly 1 to 1,100 ng of DNase-treated total RNA without cell sorting. For blood and skin samples, reverse transcription used TCR alpha and beta constant primers. Amplification of ligated cDNA took four PCR rounds with SP2 and nested alpha and beta constant primers. Using its own MiXCR run on the UMI-ligation and nested PCR reads, TCRdb lists one record per CDR3 protein. The profile shows approximately 20,000 distinct CDR3 sequences, roughly 9% of them singletons.

Sample: skin, taken from a tuberculin skin test site. This receptor was obtained from an adult in good health. The rearrangement links TRBV7-9 to TRBJ2-1; 13 nucleotides align to TRBD2. CDR3 DNA sequence: TGTGCCAGCAGATGCGGACTAGCGGGGGTGAAGCAGTTCTTC. As protein: CASRCGLAGVKQFF.